This TCR beta chain was identified in a study of cytomegalovirus exposure and HLA in healthy donors. General study results and limits: Some TCR beta chains (more than 150 of them) were listed as cytomegalovirus-associated.

The method was immunoSEQ multiplex PCR; TCRdb's version includes in-frame clones alone and lacks a portion of them. The data contain some 240,000 clones, approximately 87% of them singletons. J was trimmed by 1 base and V by 6 bases; bases with no gene match: 5. Germline V gene lookup returns CDR1 LNHDA and CDR2 SQIVND (reference sequence). The CDR3 spans 15 residues. As concerns this clone: What it binds is unknown.

The sequenced sample consisted of PBMCs. The clonotype comes from a woman in her late teens or twenties in good health and CMV-seronegative. The gene calls are TRBV19 and TRBJ2-4, with 8 positions matching TRBD1. The CDR3 DNA reads as TGTGCCAGTAGCGATCAGGGGGCGGCCAAAAACATTCAGTACTTC. This gives the protein CASSDQGAAKNIQYF.